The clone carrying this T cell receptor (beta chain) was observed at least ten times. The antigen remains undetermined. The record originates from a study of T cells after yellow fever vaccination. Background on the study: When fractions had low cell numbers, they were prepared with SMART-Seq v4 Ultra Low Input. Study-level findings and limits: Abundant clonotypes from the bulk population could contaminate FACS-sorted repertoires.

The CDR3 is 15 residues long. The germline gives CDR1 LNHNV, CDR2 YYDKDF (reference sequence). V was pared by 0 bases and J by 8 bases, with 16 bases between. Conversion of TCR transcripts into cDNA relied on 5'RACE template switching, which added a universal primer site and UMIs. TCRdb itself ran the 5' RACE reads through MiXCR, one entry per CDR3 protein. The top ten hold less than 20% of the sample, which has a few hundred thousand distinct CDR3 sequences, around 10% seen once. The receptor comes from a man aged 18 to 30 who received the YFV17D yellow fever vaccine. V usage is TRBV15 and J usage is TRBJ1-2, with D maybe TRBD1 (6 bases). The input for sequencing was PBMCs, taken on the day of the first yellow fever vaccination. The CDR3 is CATSREWARGEGYTF. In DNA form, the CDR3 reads TGTGCCACCAGCAGAGAGTGGGCCAGGGGAGAGGGCTACACCTTC.